This TCR beta chain emerged from a study of metastatic and nonmetastatic thyroid tumors. Study-wide context: Both malignant and benign thyroid patients supplied peripheral blood and tumor or nodule tissue samples, across which the repertoires of these patients were then compared. General observations from the study: Reported TCR beta diversity, measured in blood and tumor, was significantly higher for malignant thyroid tumors than for benign nodules.

As processed by the authors: The study's classifier, a distant-metastasis tool for papillary thyroid cancer, was built using CDR3 differences across clinicopathological groups. TCRdb redid the clone calls on the PCR reads using MiXCR. TCRdb, not the original authors, processed these V and J calls. Here the sample spans over 30,000 clones, approximately 30% being singletons. No treatment of any kind had been given to any patient before thyroid surgery. This clone showed up just a few times. Its antigen remains unidentified. CDR1 is MNHNS and CDR2 is SASEGT in the germline V gene. There are 14 residues in the CDR3. The ends were cut back, 7 bases at V and 0 bases at J, with 13 bases in the middle.

This clonotype was sampled from a female donor with papillary thyroid cancer or a benign thyroid nodule (not recorded which). Some clones in this sample may be carry-over from other donors' samples. This chain links TRBV6-1 with TRBJ2-7; D is undetermined. The sequenced sample consisted of blood. In nucleotides, the CDR3 is TGTGCCAGCATGGCATCTGGAATCTCCTACGAGCAGTACTTC. It encodes CASMASGISYEQYF.